These T cell receptor beta chains were read from a single sample in a study of molecular identifiers for immune sequencing clone quantification. Via MiXCR, TCRdb re-called the PCR reads, giving one row per CDR3 protein. This table has about half a million distinct CDR3 sequences, about a fifth appearing once. The source material was naive CD8+ T cells from blood, with Jurkat cell RNA spiked in. These receptor sequences come from a human donor in good health. Some libraries in this study had Jurkat cell RNA spiked in. Each CDR3 is given with its conserved first and last residue. A D gene is named only where the DNA matches it firmly. The listing skips clone size in some rows; elsewhere it reads once, few, many or a size class.

DNA: TGTGCCAGCAGTTACTCGAATAGAGAGCAGTACTTC; CDR3: CASSYSNREQYF; D: .; V: TRBV6-2/TRBV6-3; size: .; J: TRBJ2-7
DNA: TGCGCCAGCAGCCCTACATACAGGAGTTCAGATACGCAGTATTTT; CDR3: CASSPTYRSSDTQYF; D: .; V: TRBV5-1; size: many; J: TRBJ2-3
DNA: TGTGCCAGCAGTTACTACAGCTCGGAAGCTTTCTTT; CDR3: CASSYYSSEAFF; D: .; V: TRBV6-2/TRBV6-3; size: many; J: TRBJ1-1
DNA: TGCAGTGCTAGCAACAGGTACTACGAGCAGTACTTC; CDR3: CSASNRYYEQYF; D: .; V: TRBV20-1; size: few; J: TRBJ2-7
DNA: TGTGCCAGCAGTTACTTTTCTGGGGGAGGGAAGACCCAGTACTTC; CDR3: CASSYFSGGGKTQYF; D: TRBD2; V: TRBV6-5; size: many; J: TRBJ2-5
DNA: TGCAGCGACTACAGGCCCTCCTACAATGAGCAGTTCTTC; CDR3: CSDYRPSYNEQFF; D: .; V: TRBV29-1; size: many; J: TRBJ2-1
DNA: TGTGCCAGCAGCTTAGCTAGCGGGGGGACCCGCACAGATACGCAGTATTTT; CDR3: CASSLASGGTRTDTQYF; D: TRBD2; V: TRBV7-9; size: .; J: TRBJ2-3
DNA: TGTGCCAGCAGCCTTTATATCCCTGAGGCTTTCTTT; CDR3: CASSLYIPEAFF; D: .; V: TRBV7-9; size: many; J: TRBJ1-1
DNA: TGCGCCAGCAGCCGCCCGGATTGGGAAGAGACCCAGTACTTC; CDR3: CASSRPDWEETQYF; D: .; V: TRBV4-1; size: few; J: TRBJ2-5
DNA: TGTGCCAGCAGCTTAGACCCAGTAGGTCCCCATGTTGACACTGAAGCTTTCTTT; CDR3: CASSLDPVGPHVDTEAFF; D: .; V: TRBV7-8; size: .; J: TRBJ1-1
DNA: TGTGCCAGTAGTATAGATGAAACTAGTTTTCGCGGCACAGATACGCAGTATTTT; CDR3: CASSIDETSFRGTDTQYF; D: .; V: TRBV19; size: few; J: TRBJ2-3
DNA: TGCAGTGCTAGCAGGACAGGGCGGTCCTACGAGCAGTACTTC; CDR3: CSASRTGRSYEQYF; D: TRBD1; V: TRBV20-1; size: many; J: TRBJ2-7
DNA: TGCGCCAGCCGCGCACGAAGGAGGCTCAGCCGACCGAACTACGAGCAGTACTTC; CDR3: CASRARRRLSRPNYEQYF; D: .; V: TRBV10-1; size: .; J: TRBJ2-7
DNA: TGTGCCAGCAGTCTGACAGAGGCCTACGAGCAGTACTTC; CDR3: CASSLTEAYEQYF; D: .; V: TRBV6-5; size: .; J: TRBJ2-7
DNA: TGCAGCGTTGTCCCACCGGGGGAGACCCAGTACTTC; CDR3: CSVVPPGETQYF; D: .; V: TRBV29-1; size: many; J: TRBJ2-5
DNA: TGTGCCAGCAGCTTATACACAGTGGATGAAAAACTGTTTTTT; CDR3: CASSLYTVDEKLFF; D: .; V: TRBV7-9; size: few; J: TRBJ1-4
DNA: TGCAGTGCTACATTGGATCTGGCCGTAGTAGAGACCCAGTACTTC; CDR3: CSATLDLAVVETQYF; D: .; V: TRBV20-1; size: few; J: TRBJ2-5
DNA: TGTGCCAGCAGCCTTACCGGTCGAGCGGCCTACAATGAGCAGTTCTTC; CDR3: CASSLTGRAAYNEQFF; D: .; V: TRBV4-2; size: .; J: TRBJ2-1
DNA: TGTGCCAGCAGTTACTCTAGCGGGAGGGTCCCCTTTGACGAGCAGTACTTC; CDR3: CASSYSSGRVPFDEQYF; D: TRBD2; V: TRBV6-6; size: .; J: TRBJ2-7
DNA: TGTGCCTGGAGTGAGGGTGGAGCGCCGAGGCCAGATACGCAGTATTTT; CDR3: CAWSEGGAPRPDTQYF; D: .; V: TRBV30; size: many; J: TRBJ2-3
DNA: TGCGCCAGCGGGGGATATGAGCAGTTCTTC; CDR3: CASGGYEQFF; D: .; V: TRBV4-1; size: .; J: TRBJ2-1
DNA: TGTGCCAGCAGTGAATTAGCGGGGGGGCCATCCAATGAGCAGTTCTTC; CDR3: CASSELAGGPSNEQFF; D: TRBD2; V: TRBV2; size: few; J: TRBJ2-1
DNA: TGCAGTAAACGCGCCGGGCTACGGTCCCTTAGCACAGATACGCAGTATTTT; CDR3: CSKRAGLRSLSTDTQYF; D: .; V: TRBV20-1; size: many; J: TRBJ2-3
DNA: TGTGCCAGCAGTTTATCGGCCAATCAGCCCCAGCATTTT; CDR3: CASSLSANQPQHF; D: .; V: TRBV27; size: many; J: TRBJ1-5
DNA: TGTGCCAGCAGTCCCGGACTAGACCCCGTGGATGAGCAGTTCTTC; CDR3: CASSPGLDPVDEQFF; D: TRBD2; V: TRBV27; size: .; J: TRBJ2-1
DNA: TGTGCCAGCGGTTTCCCGGCACGGACAGGGGGCGGTAACACCGGGGAGCTGTTTTTT; CDR3: CASGFPARTGGGNTGELFF; D: TRBD1; V: TRBV6-2/TRBV6-3; size: .; J: TRBJ2-2
DNA: TGTGCCATCAGCCCCGGGACAGAGCAGTTCTTC; CDR3: CAISPGTEQFF; D: .; V: TRBV10-3; size: .; J: TRBJ2-1
DNA: TGTGCCAGCAGTTTAGAATGGGACGGGGCTCAAGAGACCCAGTACTTC; CDR3: CASSLEWDGAQETQYF; D: .; V: TRBV12-3/TRBV12-4; size: few; J: TRBJ2-5
DNA: TGTGCCAGCACATCAGGGATCTCGGAAAAACTGTTTTTT; CDR3: CASTSGISEKLFF; D: .; V: TRBV7-9; size: many; J: TRBJ1-4
DNA: TGTGCCAGCAGTTTATTAACCACAGGGTCTGGGGCCAACGTCCTGACTTTC; CDR3: CASSLLTTGSGANVLTF; D: .; V: TRBV27; size: many; J: TRBJ2-6
DNA: TGTGCCAGCAGCCGCGTCGGGTACGCCGGGGAGCTGTTTTTT; CDR3: CASSRVGYAGELFF; D: .; V: TRBV3-1; size: few; J: TRBJ2-2
DNA: TGCGCCAGCAGCCAAGATAGGCAGGGGGTATACGAGCAGTACTTC; CDR3: CASSQDRQGVYEQYF; D: TRBD1; V: TRBV4-3; size: few; J: TRBJ2-7
DNA: TGTGCCAGCAGCCCAGGGACCGTGCAATGGGGTACCGGGGAGCTGTCTTTT; CDR3: CASSPGTVQWGTGELSF; D: .; V: TRBV7-9; size: .; J: TRBJ2-2
DNA: TGTGCCAGCGGTAGCGGGAGAGAGGGGACCCAGTACTTC; CDR3: CASGSGREGTQYF; D: TRBD2; V: TRBV5-4; size: .; J: TRBJ2-5
DNA: TGTGCCAGCAGCCCTGGTAATACAGATACGCAGTATTTT; CDR3: CASSPGNTDTQYF; D: .; V: TRBV7-3; size: many; J: TRBJ2-3
DNA: TGTGCCTGCCCTGGACTAGCGGGGAGGTATGCCGGGGAGCTGTTTTTT; CDR3: CACPGLAGRYAGELFF; D: TRBD2; V: TRBV30; size: .; J: TRBJ2-2
DNA: TGCGCCAGCAGTCAATCGACAGGGGCCGGGAACACCGGGGAGCTGTTTTTT; CDR3: CASSQSTGAGNTGELFF; D: TRBD1; V: TRBV23-1; size: many; J: TRBJ2-2
DNA: TGTGCCAGCAGCTTAACGACTGATTACAATGAGCAGTTCTTC; CDR3: CASSLTTDYNEQFF; D: .; V: TRBV7-9; size: .; J: TRBJ2-1
DNA: TGTGCCAGCAGCTTGGGACGGGCGAACACCGGGGAGCTGTTTTTT; CDR3: CASSLGRANTGELFF; D: .; V: TRBV12-3/TRBV12-4; size: few; J: TRBJ2-2
DNA: TGCGCCAGCAGCCTAGGGACGGAGACTAATGAAAAACTGTTTTTT; CDR3: CASSLGTETNEKLFF; D: .; V: TRBV5-1; size: many; J: TRBJ1-4
DNA: TGTGCCAGCAGCGGGCGACCGACCACAGATACGCAGTATTTT; CDR3: CASSGRPTTDTQYF; D: .; V: TRBV2; size: .; J: TRBJ2-3
DNA: TGTGCCAGCAGCCTTCCCGGGACAGGGGGAAATGAAAAACTGGTTTTT; CDR3: CASSLPGTGGNEKLVF; D: TRBD1; V: TRBV14; size: .; J: TRBJ1-4
DNA: TGCGCCAGCAGCCAAGCTCAGGGGATTGGGTCTGAAGCTTTCTTT; CDR3: CASSQAQGIGSEAFF; D: .; V: TRBV4-1; size: many; J: TRBJ1-1
DNA: TGTGCCAGCAGTTCTATCGGGGAAGTAGCTTTCTTT; CDR3: CASSSIGEVAFF; D: .; V: TRBV27; size: .; J: TRBJ1-1
DNA: TGTGCCAGCAGCTTAGACAGGGAGCGCAAACTGTTTTTT; CDR3: CASSLDRERKLFF; D: .; V: TRBV7-9; size: .; J: TRBJ1-4
DNA: TGTGCCAGCAGCCTAGGAAGGTCAACCTACGAGCAGTACTTC; CDR3: CASSLGRSTYEQYF; D: .; V: TRBV13; size: many; J: TRBJ2-7
DNA: TGTGCCAACAGCTTTTTCACCGGGGAGCTGTTTTTT; CDR3: CANSFFTGELFF; D: .; V: TRBV7-2; size: .; J: TRBJ2-2
DNA: TGTGCCAGCAGCTTAGATGTCGGATTGAACACTGAAGCTTTCTTT; CDR3: CASSLDVGLNTEAFF; D: .; V: TRBV11-2; size: few; J: TRBJ1-1
DNA: TGTGCCAGCAGTGACGGACACTACGAGCAGTACTTC; CDR3: CASSDGHYEQYF; D: .; V: TRBV25-1; size: many; J: TRBJ2-7
DNA: TGTGCCAGCTCACACGGGACATCGGACCAGCCCCAGCATTTT; CDR3: CASSHGTSDQPQHF; D: .; V: TRBV18; size: many; J: TRBJ1-5
DNA: TGTGCCAGCAGCTTCGACCCTTCGGGGGCTTATGAGCAGTTCTTC; CDR3: CASSFDPSGAYEQFF; D: .; V: TRBV5-4; size: few; J: TRBJ2-1
DNA: TGTGCCAGTAGTATATACGGCGCGGGGCCGGGAGATACGCAGTATTTT; CDR3: CASSIYGAGPGDTQYF; D: .; V: TRBV19; size: .; J: TRBJ2-3
DNA: TGCAGCGTTGATTGGACAGGGTCCACTGAAGCTTTCTTT; CDR3: CSVDWTGSTEAFF; D: TRBD1; V: TRBV29-1; size: many; J: TRBJ1-1
DNA: TGTGCCAGCAGCTTGGAGGGGTACAATCAGCCCCAGCATTTT; CDR3: CASSLEGYNQPQHF; D: .; V: TRBV5-4; size: many; J: TRBJ1-5
DNA: TGTGCCAGTAACCCGACTAGCGACTTGTACAATGAGCAGTTCTTC; CDR3: CASNPTSDLYNEQFF; D: TRBD2; V: TRBV19; size: .; J: TRBJ2-1
DNA: TGTGCCAGCAGTCCAAAACTAGCGGGAGTCTACAATGAGCAGTTCTTC; CDR3: CASSPKLAGVYNEQFF; D: TRBD2; V: TRBV12-3/TRBV12-4; size: few; J: TRBJ2-1
DNA: TGCGCCAGCAGCCAAGAATTCTCCGGCGACTACGAGCAGTACTTC; CDR3: CASSQEFSGDYEQYF; D: .; V: TRBV4-1; size: .; J: TRBJ2-7
DNA: TGCAGTGCCGCAGACTCCTACGAGCAGTACTTC; CDR3: CSAADSYEQYF; D: .; V: TRBV20-1; size: many; J: TRBJ2-7
DNA: TGCAGTGCTAGTACTGGATTCTCCTACGAGCAGTACTTC; CDR3: CSASTGFSYEQYF; D: .; V: TRBV20-1; size: many; J: TRBJ2-7